These 9 T cell receptor beta chains were sequenced from one sample in a study of regulatory T cells in long-lasting Graves disease (dated by TCRdb to the early 2020s). The time point label, read with the paper, signifies: persistent/refractory GD, antithyroid drugs over 5 years with positive TRAb. For both TCR sequencing and RNA sequencing, RNA was extracted from PBMCs in TRIzol. Receptor libraries were prepared by multiplex PCR. Instrument on record: Illumina HiSeq 4000. CDR3 regions were amplified by Arm-PCR with iRepertoire HTBI primers to construct TCR beta libraries. TCRdb reprocessing: public reads trimmed at Q25 with fastp, clones called with MiXCR, in-frame beta chains kept. One record per CDR3 amino acid sequence lists the most common genes and DNA. For this sample the table gives under 500,000 distinct CDR3 sequences, of which under 25% were detected only once. 7% to 9.5% of the sample belongs to the ten largest clones.

Source: peripheral blood mononuclear cells (PBMCs), taken when the disease was refractory, from a patient treated with antithyroid drugs. These receptors originate from a female donor with Graves disease.

This clonotype was detected ten times or more. The chain links TRBV2 to TRBJ2-5; D gene uncertain. CDR3 length: 11 residues. V lost 2 bases, J lost 5 bases, and 3 bases lay in between. CDR1 is SNHLY and CDR2 is FYNNEI in the germline V gene. The CDR3 spells CASSEPETQYF. In DNA, the CDR3 is TGTGCCAGCAGTGAACCTGAGACCCAGTACTTC.

The V call is TRBV7-9, the J call TRBJ2-2; D is unclear. The CDR3 runs to 16 residues. CDR1 is SEHNR, CDR2 FQNEAQ, per germline (reference sequence). The ends were cut back, 1 base at V and 6 bases at J, with 15 bases in the middle. The CDR3 coding sequence is TGTGCCAGCAGCTTAGGCGGAGCAGGAGTGGCCGGGGAGCTGTTTTTT. Amino acids: CASSLGGAGVAGELFF.

This clonotype was observed a handful of times. The chain combines TRBV9 with TRBJ2-7, with TRBD2 matching over 8 bases. With 4 bases clipped from V and 1 base from J, the junction kept 7 bases outside the gene matches. The CDR3 is 15 amino acids. CDR1 is SGDLS, CDR2 YYNGEE, per germline. CDR3 DNA: TGTGCCAGCAGCCTCGCCGGGACTAGTTCCTACGAGCAGTACTTC. It is translated as CASSLAGTSSYEQYF.

This clonotype occurred many times. The CDR3 DNA reads as TGTGCCAGCAGTTTATCGTATGGGTTTAACTACGAGCAGTACTTC. The encoded protein is CASSLSYGFNYEQYF. The chain couples TRBV27 to TRBJ2-7; D unresolved. The germline V and J ends were trimmed by 0 bases and 3 bases, with 12 bases remaining between them. Per the germline V gene, CDR1 is MNHEY and CDR2 is SMNVEV (reference sequence). The CDR3 runs to 15 residues.

The chain employs TRBV11-2 and TRBJ2-1; a weak D match, TRBD1 (6 bases). The CDR3 is 15 amino acids. Trimming pared 5 bases from V and 0 bases from J, leaving 11 bases between. From germline, CDR1 is SGHAT and CDR2 FQNNGV. CDR3 region: CASSRTAGSYNEQFF. CDR3 nucleotides: TGTGCCAGCAGCCGGACAGCCGGCTCCTACAATGAGCAGTTCTTC.

The chain combines TRBV24-1 with TRBJ2-2, with 7 bases lining up with TRBD1. Looked up from germline, CDR1 is KGHDR and CDR2 is SFDVKD. The ends lost 4 bases at V and 0 bases at J; junction bases unmatched: 7. The CDR3 runs 17 residues. Written as DNA, the CDR3 is TGTGCCACCAGTGACCCCCCCCAGGGGGCGAACACCGGGGAGCTGTTTTTT. It yields the protein CATSDPPQGANTGELFF.

This clonotype has just a few counts. This chain links TRBV7-9 with TRBJ1-4; a possible D gene is TRBD1 (5 bases). The V end was cut by 7 bases, the J end by 0 bases, with 18 bases between. Germline assignment: CDR1 SEHNR and CDR2 FQNEAQ (reference sequence). The CDR3 extends over 17 amino acids. DNA of the CDR3: TGTGCCAGCAAGGGAGGGGCCACACTCGCAACTAATGAAAAACTGTTTTTT. This gives the protein CASKGGATLATNEKLFF.

This clonotype was seen just once. The rearrangement links TRBV9 to TRBJ2-2; no reliable D call. Germline CDR1 and CDR2: SGDLS and YYNGEE. V was cut by 4 bases and J by 0 bases, with 13 bases left in between. This CDR3 contains 16 residues. CDR3: CASSPEDGPNTGELFF. In DNA form, the CDR3 reads TGTGCCAGCAGCCCAGAGGACGGGCCGAACACCGGGGAGCTGTTTTTT.

This clonotype was seen once. The V and J genes are TRBV28 and TRBJ2-1; 12 bases are shared with TRBD1. CDR1 and CDR2 from the germline V gene are MDHEN and SYDVKM. V was pared by 5 bases and J by 9 bases, with 8 bases of the junction left unmatched. This CDR3 contains 15 residues. CDR3 sequence reads: CASSPVGQGAVEQFF. The CDR3 nucleotides read TGTGCCAGCAGTCCTGTGGGACAGGGGGCCGTTGAGCAGTTCTTC.